The 9 T cell receptor beta chains in this list originate from one sample, sequenced in a study of radiotherapy plus CTLA-4 blockade in lung cancer. The assay was immunoSEQ multiplex PCR, and TCRdb's table has in-frame clones only and misses some. Of 45,000 or so clones in the sample, 60% to 80% were seen once. Here the sequenced sample was peripheral blood, taken from a patient treated with radiotherapy plus ipilimumab. The receptors were sampled from a human donor with non-small cell lung cancer who had stable disease on radiotherapy plus ipilimumab.

The chain employs TRBV27 and TRBJ1-5; D gene uncertain. V dropped 5 bases and J dropped 0 bases, with 11 bases sitting between them. The germline V gene has CDR1 MNHEY and CDR2 SMNVEV (reference sequence). The CDR3 covers 15 residues. The CDR3 DNA sequence: TGTGCCAGCAGTCCAGGAGGCCCTAGCAATCAGCCCCAGCATTTT. The encoded protein is CASSPGGPSNQPQHF.

The chain has TRBV29-1 and TRBJ1-3; D remains unclear. Germline V CDR1 and CDR2: SQVTM, ANQGSEA. V lost 1 base and J lost 0, with 10 bases in between. CDR3 length: 15 amino acids. CDR3 bases: TGCAGCGTTGAAGTTTTTGGGAACTCTGGAAACACCATATATTTT. Translation gives CSVEVFGNSGNTIYF.

This chain uses TRBV30 with TRBJ1-2; D is ambiguous. V was pared by 0 bases and J by 5 bases, with 13 bases between. The germline CDR1 and CDR2 sequences are GTSNPN and SVGIG (reference sequence). This CDR3 is built from 14 residues. CDR3: CAWSVESGRYGYTF. In DNA form, the CDR3 reads TGTGCCTGGAGTGTAGAATCAGGACGGTATGGCTACACCTTC.

This chain links TRBV10-3 with TRBJ1-3; D is uncertain. Germline assignment: CDR1 ENHRY and CDR2 SYGVKD. The V gene lost 6 bases and the J gene lost 11 bases, with 20 bases spanning the gap. The CDR3 has 14 residues. DNA for the CDR3: TGTGCCATCAGCCTAGCGGAGCGGTCGGAGGCCATATATTTT. This translates into CAISLAERSEAIYF.

This chain joins TRBV11-2 and TRBJ2-1; 10 bases match TRBD1. The CDR3 has 16 residues. The trim removed 5 bases at V and 0 bases at J, leaving 4 bases unmatched. CDR1 and CDR2 from the germline V gene are SGHAT and FQNNGV. The CDR3 bases are TGTGCCAGCAGCCGTCGGACAGGGGGCTCCTACAATGAGCAGTTCTTC. Translated: CASSRRTGGSYNEQFF.

This rearrangement joins TRBV2 to TRBJ2-3; D gene ambiguous. This CDR3 region has 14 residues. Germline V lookup: CDR1 SNHLY, CDR2 FYNNEI. V was cut by 7 bases and J by 2 bases, with 13 bases left in between. Here the CDR3 DNA reads TGTGCCAGCACCGTAGGAAGTCCCACAGATACGCAGTATTTT. This translates into CASTVGSPTDTQYF.

DNA of the CDR3: TGCGCCAGCAGCTTACTGAACACTGAAGCTTTCTTT. It translates to CASSLLNTEAFF. The V and J genes are TRBV5-1 and TRBJ1-1; D call uncertain. Germline lookup yields CDR1 SGHRS and CDR2 YFSETQ. This CDR3 has 12 residues. The germline V and J ends were trimmed by 2 bases and 0 bases, with 2 bases remaining between them.

The genes are TRBV27 and TRBJ1-1; no firm D call. With 6 bases removed from V and 1 base from J, the gap between germline ends came to 9 bases. From germline, CDR1 is MNHEY and CDR2 SMNVEV (reference sequence). The CDR3 totals 13 residues. CDR3 sequence: CASSLPENTEAFF. The CDR3 DNA reads as TGTGCCAGCAGCCTGCCGGAGAACACTGAAGCTTTCTTT.

This rearrangement joins TRBV6-1 to TRBJ1-2; possibly TRBD1 for D (5 bases). The length of the CDR3 is 16 residues. From germline, CDR1 is MNHNS and CDR2 SASEGT. Trimming removed 5 bases at V and 4 bases at J, with 20 bases between. The CDR3 is CASSQDSTKLLYGYTF. DNA for the CDR3: TGTGCCAGCAGTCAAGACAGCACTAAATTACTCTATGGCTACACCTTC.